The rows below give T cell receptor beta chains drawn from one sample of a study of CD4 T cells in relation to SARS-CoV-2 and coronaviruses. Some clones are missing from TCRdb's copy, which holds only in-frame ones; the method was immunoSEQ multiplex PCR. The profile covers about 59,000 clones, with around 86% appearing a single time and 1.4% taken by the ten largest. The specimen was memory CD4+ T cells from PBMCs. These receptors were collected from a human donor in good health. Each CDR3 is given without its conserved first and last residue. Only part of the rows carry a size: once, few, many, or a class if the clone is expanded.

v_gene: TRBV3-1/TRBV3-2
abundance: .
CDR3aa: ASSPGAVQY

v_gene: TRBV23-1
abundance: .
CDR3aa: ASSPEAPRTGVWTGELF

v_gene: TRBV30
abundance: once
CDR3aa: AWSGAGRNTEAF

v_gene: TRBV10-3
abundance: .
CDR3aa: AISEPGQGTDTQY

v_gene: TRBV9
abundance: .
CDR3aa: ASSVDGSNQPQH

v_gene: TRBV9
abundance: .
CDR3aa: ASSYGGLAGVPHDNEQF

v_gene: TRBV19
abundance: .
CDR3aa: ASSMGGHQETQY

v_gene: TRBV4-2
abundance: few
CDR3aa: ASSQEVAGGGTDTQY

v_gene: TRBV29-1
abundance: .
CDR3aa: SVAINLGGEQY

v_gene: TRBV10-1
abundance: .
CDR3aa: ASSPLPGRGRTDTQY

v_gene: TRBV18
abundance: once
CDR3aa: ASSPDRGTGSYGYT

v_gene: TRBV5-1
abundance: .
CDR3aa: ASSQSGLAGSASPLH

v_gene: TRBV7-9
abundance: .
CDR3aa: ASRRGVGGELF

v_gene: TRBV10-1
abundance: once
CDR3aa: ASSSTDRGRETQY

v_gene: TRBV7-8
abundance: .
CDR3aa: ASSKETNTEAF

v_gene: TRBV24-1
abundance: .
CDR3aa: ATSDSGGSYEQY

v_gene: TRBV11-3
abundance: .
CDR3aa: ASSLDHRDTGELF

v_gene: TRBV11-2
abundance: .
CDR3aa: ASSLVAYNEQF

v_gene: TRBV28
abundance: few
CDR3aa: ASSSNRREQY

v_gene: TRBV7-9
abundance: .
CDR3aa: ASSLGPTNGQF

v_gene: TRBV3-1/TRBV3-2
abundance: .
CDR3aa: ASSQVQSSQGELF

v_gene: TRBV20-1
abundance: .
CDR3aa: SASRAGFF

v_gene: TRBV27
abundance: .
CDR3aa: ASSLAANYGYT

v_gene: TRBV10-2
abundance: few
CDR3aa: ASRLRQGPYEQY

v_gene: TRBV28
abundance: .
CDR3aa: ASSSPTGGNEKLF

v_gene: TRBV7-9
abundance: .
CDR3aa: ASSFGTRQETQY

v_gene: TRBV7-2
abundance: few
CDR3aa: ASSLVAGVGGNEQF

v_gene: TRBV18
abundance: .
CDR3aa: ASSPTLAKTGGNEQF

v_gene: TRBV14
abundance: .
CDR3aa: ASSLDPRNEQF

v_gene: TRBV5-1
abundance: .
CDR3aa: ASSREYYEQY

v_gene: TRBV28
abundance: .
CDR3aa: ASGGTGEGEQY

v_gene: TRBV2
abundance: .
CDR3aa: ASRAGGASNEKLF

v_gene: TRBV10-3
abundance: .
CDR3aa: AISDGGTGDQPQH

v_gene: TRBV28
abundance: .
CDR3aa: ASSFINGQRVQY

v_gene: TRBV6-1
abundance: .
CDR3aa: ASSEVGTAAGQPQH

v_gene: TRBV3-1/TRBV3-2
abundance: .
CDR3aa: ASSYLGQGRETQY

v_gene: TRBV4-1
abundance: .
CDR3aa: ASTPRGGGENTDTQY

v_gene: TRBV11-2
abundance: .
CDR3aa: ASSPRPDDEQF

v_gene: TRBV28
abundance: .
CDR3aa: ASSGFGGNSPLH

v_gene: TRBV6-5
abundance: .
CDR3aa: ASSYGGEGLGYT

v_gene: TRBV4-2
abundance: .
CDR3aa: ASSQDKGASSSYEQY

v_gene: TRBV24-1
abundance: .
CDR3aa: ATSDPEGATQETQY

v_gene: TRBV12-3/TRBV12-4
abundance: .
CDR3aa: ASTSDTEAF

v_gene: TRBV5-8
abundance: .
CDR3aa: ASSPGTSVHNEQF

v_gene: TRBV7-9
abundance: .
CDR3aa: ASSRGLNYEQY

v_gene: TRBV5-4
abundance: .
CDR3aa: ASSLFGVVNTEAF

v_gene: TRBV4-1
abundance: .
CDR3aa: ASSQDAGSSYNEQF

v_gene: TRBV5-6
abundance: .
CDR3aa: ASSLSSSAGFSYEQY

v_gene: TRBV19
abundance: .
CDR3aa: ASSIVTSGSGELF

v_gene: TRBV4-1
abundance: .
CDR3aa: ASSLAEGASYEQY

v_gene: TRBV5-1
abundance: once
CDR3aa: ASSLAGFQNEQY

v_gene: TRBV6-2/TRBV6-3
abundance: .
CDR3aa: ASSYWESGELF

v_gene: TRBV7-6
abundance: few
CDR3aa: ASSLGGLAGGTKTQY

v_gene: TRBV28
abundance: .
CDR3aa: ASSATGGGGNTIY

v_gene: TRBV28
abundance: .
CDR3aa: ASSATGGTGQTEQY

v_gene: TRBV19
abundance: .
CDR3aa: ASSTMGQRNEKLF

v_gene: TRBV7-6
abundance: .
CDR3aa: ASSPRQGAAGGANVLT

v_gene: TRBV7-7
abundance: .
CDR3aa: ASSLGPLREQF

v_gene: TRBV6-5
abundance: .
CDR3aa: ASSSLDTSTDTQY